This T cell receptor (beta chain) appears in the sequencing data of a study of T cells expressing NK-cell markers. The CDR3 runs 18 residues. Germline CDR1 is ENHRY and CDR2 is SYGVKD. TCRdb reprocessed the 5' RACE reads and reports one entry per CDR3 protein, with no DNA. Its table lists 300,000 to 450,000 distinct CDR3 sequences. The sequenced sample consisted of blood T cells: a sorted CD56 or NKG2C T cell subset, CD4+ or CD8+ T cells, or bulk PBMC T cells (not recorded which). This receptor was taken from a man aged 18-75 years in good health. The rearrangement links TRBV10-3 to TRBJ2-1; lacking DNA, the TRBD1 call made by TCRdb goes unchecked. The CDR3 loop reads CAISDGQGDRERNNEQFF.